This T cell receptor (beta chain) was captured in a study of Ad26.COV2.S vaccination and SARS-CoV-2 variants. The method was immunoSEQ multiplex PCR; TCRdb's version includes in-frame clones alone and lacks a portion of them. The sample has about 400,000 clones, about 90% seen once. The CDR3 runs 14 residues. Looked up from germline, CDR1 is MDHEN and CDR2 is SYDVKM. Between the trimmed V and J ends, which lost 2 bases and 0 bases, there was a span of 7 bases. Stated treatment: about 20 received Ad26.COV2.S at low or high dose, single or two shots; about 5 received placebo; per-sample allocation not given. The investigators took samples on day 63 after the first vaccine or placebo injection. Findings and caveats of the study: Placebo recipients showed lower spike-specific TCR breadth than vaccinees.

Remarks on this clone: Its antigen remains unknown.

This clonotype was sampled from a person aged 18 to 59 who received the Ad26.COV2.S COVID-19 vaccine or a placebo. This sample comprised peripheral blood, obtained in a trial of Ad26.COV2.S vaccine versus placebo. The rearrangement uses TRBV28 and TRBJ1-1; D uncertain. The CDR3 bases are TGTGCCAGCAGTTTACTCGCCCTGAACACTGAAGCTTTCTTT. Residues: CASSLLALNTEAFF.